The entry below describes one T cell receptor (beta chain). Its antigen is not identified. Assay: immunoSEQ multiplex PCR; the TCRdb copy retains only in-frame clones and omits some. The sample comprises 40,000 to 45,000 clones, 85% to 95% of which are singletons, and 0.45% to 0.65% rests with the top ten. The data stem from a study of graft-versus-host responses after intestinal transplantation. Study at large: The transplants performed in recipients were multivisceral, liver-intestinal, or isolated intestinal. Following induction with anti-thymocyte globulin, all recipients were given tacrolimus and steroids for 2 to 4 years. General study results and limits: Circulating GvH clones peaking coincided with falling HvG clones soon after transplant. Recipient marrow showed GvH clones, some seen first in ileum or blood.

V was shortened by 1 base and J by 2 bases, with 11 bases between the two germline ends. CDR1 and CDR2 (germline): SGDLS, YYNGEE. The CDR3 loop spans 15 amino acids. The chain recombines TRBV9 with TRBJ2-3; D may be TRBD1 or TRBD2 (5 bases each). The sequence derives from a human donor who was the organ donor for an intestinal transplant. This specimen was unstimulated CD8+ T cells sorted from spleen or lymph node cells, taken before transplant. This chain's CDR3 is CASSVHGTYTDTQYF. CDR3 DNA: TGTGCCAGCAGCGTACACGGGACCTACACAGATACGCAGTATTTT.